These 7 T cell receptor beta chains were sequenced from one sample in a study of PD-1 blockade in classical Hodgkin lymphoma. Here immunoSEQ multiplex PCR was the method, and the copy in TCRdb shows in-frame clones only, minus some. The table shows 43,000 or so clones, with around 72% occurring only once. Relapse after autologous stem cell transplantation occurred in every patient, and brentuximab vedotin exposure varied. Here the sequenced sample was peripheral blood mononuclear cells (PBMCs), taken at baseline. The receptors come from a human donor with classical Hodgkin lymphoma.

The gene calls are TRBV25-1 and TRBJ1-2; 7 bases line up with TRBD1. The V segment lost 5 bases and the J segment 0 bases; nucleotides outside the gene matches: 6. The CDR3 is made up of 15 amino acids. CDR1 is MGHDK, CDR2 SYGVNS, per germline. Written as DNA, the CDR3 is TGTGCCAGCAGTCCACAGGGGAAAGCTAACTATGGCTACACCTTC. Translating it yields CASSPQGKANYGYTF.

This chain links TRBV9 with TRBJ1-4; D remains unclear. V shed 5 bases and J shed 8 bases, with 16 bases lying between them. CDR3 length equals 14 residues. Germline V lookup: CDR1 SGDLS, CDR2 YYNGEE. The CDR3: CASSDNWGTEKLFF. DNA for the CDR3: TGTGCCAGCAGTGACAACTGGGGAACAGAAAAACTGTTTTTT.

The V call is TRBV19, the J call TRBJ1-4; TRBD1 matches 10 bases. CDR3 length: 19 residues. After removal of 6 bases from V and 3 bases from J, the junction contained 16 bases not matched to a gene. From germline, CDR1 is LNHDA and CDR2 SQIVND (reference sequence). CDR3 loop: CASSRGQGEYSTSNEKLFF. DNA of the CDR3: TGTGCCAGTAGCCGCGGACAGGGGGAATATTCTACGTCTAATGAAAAACTGTTTTTT.

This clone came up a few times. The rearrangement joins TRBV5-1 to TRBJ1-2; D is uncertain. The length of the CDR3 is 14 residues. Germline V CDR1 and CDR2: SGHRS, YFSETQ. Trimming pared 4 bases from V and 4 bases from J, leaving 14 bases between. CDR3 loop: CASSEVQGGYGYTF. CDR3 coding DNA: TGCGCCAGCAGCGAGGTCCAAGGCGGCTATGGCTACACCTTC.

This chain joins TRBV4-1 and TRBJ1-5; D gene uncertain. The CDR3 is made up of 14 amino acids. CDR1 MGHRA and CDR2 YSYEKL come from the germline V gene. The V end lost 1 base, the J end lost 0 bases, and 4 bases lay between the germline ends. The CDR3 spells CASSQVSSNQPQHF. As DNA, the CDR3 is TGCGCCAGCAGCCAAGTCAGTAGCAATCAGCCCCAGCATTTT.

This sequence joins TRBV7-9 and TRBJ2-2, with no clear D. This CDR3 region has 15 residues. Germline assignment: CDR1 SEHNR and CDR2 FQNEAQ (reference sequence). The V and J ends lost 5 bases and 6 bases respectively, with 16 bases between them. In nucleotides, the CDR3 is TGTGCCAGCAGCCCCCCTAGACTCGATTCCGGGGAGCTGTTTTTT. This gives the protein CASSPPRLDSGELFF. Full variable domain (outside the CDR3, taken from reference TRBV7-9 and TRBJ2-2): DTGVSQNPRHKITKRGQNVTFRCDPISEHNRLYWYRQTLGQGPEFLTYFQNEAQLEKSRLLSDRFSAERPKGSFSTLEIQRTEQGDSAMYLCASSPPRLDSGELFFGEGSRLTVL.

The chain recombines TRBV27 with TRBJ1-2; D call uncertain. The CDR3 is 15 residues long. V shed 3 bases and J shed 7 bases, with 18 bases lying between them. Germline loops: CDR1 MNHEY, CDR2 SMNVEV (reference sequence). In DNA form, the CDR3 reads TGTGCCAGCAGTTTTAACAGTCCGGGGAGGAGTGGCTACACCTTC. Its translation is CASSFNSPGRSGYTF.